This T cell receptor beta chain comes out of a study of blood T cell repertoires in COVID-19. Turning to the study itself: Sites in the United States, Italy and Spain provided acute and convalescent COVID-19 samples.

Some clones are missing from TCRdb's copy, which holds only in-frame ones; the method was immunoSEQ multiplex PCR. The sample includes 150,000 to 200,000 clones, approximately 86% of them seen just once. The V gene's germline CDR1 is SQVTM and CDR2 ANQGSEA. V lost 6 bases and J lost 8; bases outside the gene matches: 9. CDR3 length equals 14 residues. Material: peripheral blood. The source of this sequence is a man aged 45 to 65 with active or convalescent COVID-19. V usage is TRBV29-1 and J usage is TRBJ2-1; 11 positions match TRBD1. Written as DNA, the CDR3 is TGCAGCGTCAGCGACTGGGACAGGGGGGATGAGCAGTTCTTC. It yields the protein CSVSDWDRGDEQFF.